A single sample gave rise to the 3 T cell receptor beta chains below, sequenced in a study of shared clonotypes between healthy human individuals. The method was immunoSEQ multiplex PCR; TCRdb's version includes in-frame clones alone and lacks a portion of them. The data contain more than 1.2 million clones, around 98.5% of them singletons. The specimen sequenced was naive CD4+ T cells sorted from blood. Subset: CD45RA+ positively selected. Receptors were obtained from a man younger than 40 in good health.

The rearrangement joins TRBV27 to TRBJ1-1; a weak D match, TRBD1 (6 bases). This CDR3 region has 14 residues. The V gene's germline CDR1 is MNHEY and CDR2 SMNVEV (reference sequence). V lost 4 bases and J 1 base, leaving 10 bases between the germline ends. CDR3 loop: CASSWNRENTEAFF. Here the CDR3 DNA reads TGTGCCAGCAGTTGGAACAGGGAGAACACTGAAGCTTTCTTT.

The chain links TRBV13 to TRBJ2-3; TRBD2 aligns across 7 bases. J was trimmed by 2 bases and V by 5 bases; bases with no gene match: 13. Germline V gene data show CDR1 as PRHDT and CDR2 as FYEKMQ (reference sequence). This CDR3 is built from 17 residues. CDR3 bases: TGTGCCAGCAGCGTTCGGGGGGTGGTAGGCAACACAGATACGCAGTATTTT. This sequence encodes CASSVRGVVGNTDTQYF.

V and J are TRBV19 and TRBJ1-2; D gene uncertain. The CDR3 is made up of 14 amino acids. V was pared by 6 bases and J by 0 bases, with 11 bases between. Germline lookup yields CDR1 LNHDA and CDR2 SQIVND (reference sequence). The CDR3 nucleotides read TGTGCCAGTAGCCTCAGGCGAACTAACTATGGCTACACCTTC. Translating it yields CASSLRRTNYGYTF.